Listed below are T cell receptor beta chains from one sample, sequenced in a study of graft-versus-host responses after intestinal transplantation. Assay: immunoSEQ multiplex PCR; the TCRdb copy retains only in-frame clones and omits some. Of about 96,000 clones listed, around nine tenths were seen once; the top ten hold about 0.3%. Their antigen targets remain unknown. Sample: unstimulated CD4+ T cells sorted from spleen or lymph node cells, taken before intestinal transplant. The receptors here all came from a human donor who received an intestinal transplant. Both conserved end residues are part of each CDR3. Each record gives: D gene, clone size, J gene, V gene, CDR3 DNA, CDR3 protein. A D gene is named only where the DNA matches it firmly. Clone sizes are given selectively: once, few, many, or a class where the clone is expanded.

d_gene: -
abundance: -
j_gene: TRBJ2-1
v_gene: TRBV27
CDR3nt: TGTGCCAGCAGTTCCGGGACGCAATCCTACAATGAGCAGTTCTTC
CDR3aa: CASSSGTQSYNEQFF

d_gene: -
abundance: -
j_gene: TRBJ2-7
v_gene: TRBV6-9
CDR3nt: TGTGCCAGCAGTTACGGAAACCAGGGCTACGAGCAGTACTTC
CDR3aa: CASSYGNQGYEQYF

d_gene: -
abundance: -
j_gene: TRBJ1-4
v_gene: TRBV6-4
CDR3nt: TGTGCCAGCAGTGACTCGGGAAGGGCGAAGCAAAATGAAAAACTGTTTTTT
CDR3aa: CASSDSGRAKQNEKLFF

d_gene: TRBD1
abundance: once
j_gene: TRBJ1-1
v_gene: TRBV6-4
CDR3nt: TGTGCCAGCAGTGTGGACAGGGGAGACACTGAAGCTTTCTTT
CDR3aa: CASSVDRGDTEAFF

d_gene: -
abundance: -
j_gene: TRBJ2-6
v_gene: TRBV7-9
CDR3nt: TGTGCCAGCAGCCACCAGGTACCTGGGGCCAACGTCCTGACTTTC
CDR3aa: CASSHQVPGANVLTF

d_gene: -
abundance: -
j_gene: TRBJ1-3
v_gene: TRBV6-4
CDR3nt: TGTGCCAGCAGTGACAAGATATCTCCTGGAAACACCATATATTTT
CDR3aa: CASSDKISPGNTIYF

d_gene: TRBD1
abundance: once
j_gene: TRBJ2-1
v_gene: TRBV6-1
CDR3nt: TGTGCCAGCAGTGGGCCGGGCTTGGGACAGTACAATGAGCAGTTCTTC
CDR3aa: CASSGPGLGQYNEQFF

d_gene: -
abundance: -
j_gene: TRBJ1-2
v_gene: TRBV7-2
CDR3nt: TGTGCCAGCAGCTTAGAGCTCCTTAACTATGGCTACACCTTC
CDR3aa: CASSLELLNYGYTF

d_gene: TRBD1
abundance: once
j_gene: TRBJ2-7
v_gene: TRBV29-1
CDR3nt: TGCAGCGTTGATCTCCGGGACAGGGGAGGAGTTTCCTACGAGCAGTACTTC
CDR3aa: CSVDLRDRGGVSYEQYF

d_gene: -
abundance: -
j_gene: TRBJ2-2
v_gene: TRBV11-2
CDR3nt: TGTGCCAGCAGCTTAGATTCCTCCGGGGAGCTGTTTTTT
CDR3aa: CASSLDSSGELFF

d_gene: TRBD1
abundance: -
j_gene: TRBJ2-2
v_gene: TRBV5-1
CDR3nt: TGCGCCAGCAGCTCACAGGGGGACACCGGGGAGCTGTTTTTT
CDR3aa: CASSSQGDTGELFF

d_gene: -
abundance: -
j_gene: TRBJ1-3
v_gene: TRBV7-2
CDR3nt: TGTGCCAGCAACAAGCTGTCCAGCTCTGGAAACACCATATATTTT
CDR3aa: CASNKLSSSGNTIYF

d_gene: -
abundance: -
j_gene: TRBJ2-7
v_gene: TRBV5-1
CDR3nt: TGCGCCAGCAGCGGTGGAGTTGCCCTGGGCGAAGTGGAGCAGTACTTC
CDR3aa: CASSGGVALGEVEQYF

d_gene: -
abundance: -
j_gene: TRBJ2-3
v_gene: TRBV30
CDR3nt: TGTGCCTGGAGTCCCACAGGAGATACGCAGTATTTT
CDR3aa: CAWSPTGDTQYF

d_gene: -
abundance: -
j_gene: TRBJ2-3
v_gene: TRBV9
CDR3nt: TGTGCCAGCAGCCCCCGCGGCACAGATACGCAGTATTTT
CDR3aa: CASSPRGTDTQYF

d_gene: -
abundance: -
j_gene: TRBJ2-7
v_gene: TRBV2
CDR3nt: TGTGCCGGGACTTTGACAGTTTACTCCTACGAGCAGTACTTC
CDR3aa: CAGTLTVYSYEQYF

d_gene: TRBD1
abundance: -
j_gene: TRBJ1-5
v_gene: TRBV30
CDR3nt: TGTGCCTGGAGTGGGGGACAGGGAGCTAGTCAGCCCCAGCATTTT
CDR3aa: CAWSGGQGASQPQHF

d_gene: -
abundance: -
j_gene: TRBJ2-7
v_gene: TRBV20-1
CDR3nt: TGCAGTCCCCGGATGGGGAACGAGCAGTACTTC
CDR3aa: CSPRMGNEQYF

d_gene: -
abundance: once
j_gene: TRBJ2-1
v_gene: TRBV19
CDR3nt: TGTGCCAGTAGTTTGGTAGCGGCGAGCTACAATGAGCAGTTCTTC
CDR3aa: CASSLVAASYNEQFF

d_gene: TRBD1
abundance: -
j_gene: TRBJ1-5
v_gene: TRBV7-2
CDR3nt: TGTGCCAGCAGCCCCCCCCGGGACAGAGAGCAGCCCCAGCATTTT
CDR3aa: CASSPPRDREQPQHF

d_gene: TRBD2
abundance: -
j_gene: TRBJ2-1
v_gene: TRBV7-3
CDR3nt: TGTGCCAGCAGCTTAGGACTAGCTGATAATGAGCAGTTCTTC
CDR3aa: CASSLGLADNEQFF

d_gene: -
abundance: -
j_gene: TRBJ1-2
v_gene: TRBV5-1
CDR3nt: TGCGCCAGCAGCTTGGAAGGGGGGGCGAGCTATGGCTACACCTTC
CDR3aa: CASSLEGGASYGYTF